The 12 T cell receptor beta chains reported below all come from one sample, sequenced in a study of blood T cells in healthy people across ages. Primed by a sample-barcoded 5' primer and a J-beta primer mix, a second PCR proceeded for about 7 to 11 cycles. MiXCR, run by TCRdb on the 5' RACE reads, gives a single entry per CDR3 protein. The table shows 800,000 or so distinct CDR3 sequences, with roughly 25% occurring only once. The same data also contributed to another study, on T cells of mothers and their children.

Sequencing was performed on blood. These TCRs come from a boy aged 10-17 years in good health.

This chain connects TRBV28 to TRBJ2-1, with 10 bases fitting TRBD1. The germline CDR1 and CDR2 sequences are MDHEN and SYDVKM. The CDR3 contains 16 residues. J gave up 4 bases and V 5 bases, and 8 bases lay outside the gene matches. Here the CDR3 DNA reads TGTGCCAGCAGTCCATATCGGGACAGGGGTTACAATGAGCAGTTCTTC. Translating it yields CASSPYRDRGYNEQFF.

This chain's CDR3 is CASSGRLAGRAEQFF. DNA for the CDR3: TGTGCCAGCAGCGGTCGACTAGCGGGACGCGCTGAGCAGTTCTTC. J is TRBJ2-1 and V is TRBV3-1; 11 bases are shared with TRBD2. V dropped 5 bases and J dropped 9; count of bases not matched to a gene: 9. Germline V gene lookup returns CDR1 LGHDT and CDR2 YNNKEL (reference sequence). The CDR3 extends over 15 amino acids.

The V gene is TRBV7-3, the J gene TRBJ2-5; a possible D gene is TRBD2 (6 bases). The J call may be faulty, since TRBJ2-1 better matches the DNA end. This CDR3 is 12 amino acids long. The germline gives CDR1 SGHTA, CDR2 FQGTGA. CDR3 bases: TGTGCCAGCAGCTGGGGTGGAGGGGTACAGTTCTTC. This sequence encodes CASSWGGGVQFF.

This clonotype was detected only a few times. In DNA, the CDR3 is TGTGCCAGCAGGGGGACAGTCTCCTACAATGAGCAGTTCTTC. Translated: CASRGTVSYNEQFF. The chain couples TRBV28 to TRBJ2-1; 7 bases are shared with TRBD1. The CDR3 covers 14 residues. The V and J ends lost 6 bases and 0 bases, in that order; junction bases with no gene match: 2. Per germline, CDR1 MDHEN and CDR2 SYDVKM.

The genes are TRBV29-1 and TRBJ2-7; D unresolved. CDR3 size: 12 residues. V was clipped by 3 bases and J by 6 bases, with 12 bases between them. In germline, CDR1 is SQVTM, CDR2 ANQGSEA. DNA for the CDR3: TGCAGCGTTGACTTAGGAGCCAGCGAGCAGTACTTC. Protein product: CSVDLGASEQYF.

This clonotype was observed a handful of times. The chain links TRBV2 to TRBJ2-7, with a possible D match to TRBD2 (6 bases). Trimming left V 6 bases short and J 2 bases short, with 17 bases between. CDR3 length equals 15 residues. Germline CDR1 SNHLY, CDR2 FYNNEI. As DNA, the CDR3 is TGTGCCAGCAGGGAGGCGGCGGGGCTACCCTACGAGCAGTACTTC. Protein product: CASREAAGLPYEQYF.

This clonotype was observed a handful of times. J is TRBJ1-4 and V is TRBV20-1, with 9 nucleotides matching TRBD1. Germline V CDR1 and CDR2: DFQATT, SNEGSKA (reference sequence). This CDR3 comprises 17 residues. The V gene end was trimmed by 6 bases and the J gene end by 7 bases; junction bases not matched to a gene: 18. CDR3 nucleotides: TGCAGTGCCACACCCCGATACACAGGGGGCCTTATTGAAAAACTGTTTTTT. It codes for CSATPRYTGGLIEKLFF.

This clonotype was found a few times. V and J are TRBV2 and TRBJ2-2, with TRBD1 identical over 9 bases. The J segment lost 4 bases and the V segment lost 9 bases, leaving 9 bases of the junction unmatched. CDR1 and CDR2 (germline): SNHLY, FYNNEI. The CDR3 is 15 residues long. CDR3 DNA sequence: TGTGCCAGTACGGGACAGGGTATTAGCACCGGGGAGCTGTTTTTT. Translating gives CASTGQGISTGELFF.

The chain is built from TRBV29-1 and TRBJ2-2, with 12 positions matching TRBD2. Germline lookup yields CDR1 SQVTM and CDR2 ANQGSEA. After removal of 7 bases from V and 6 bases from J, the junction contained 6 bases not matched to a gene. The CDR3 runs to 14 residues. The CDR3 is CSGTSGGSAGELFF. The CDR3 bases are TGCAGCGGCACTAGCGGGGGGAGCGCCGGGGAGCTGTTTTTT.

The J gene is TRBJ1-5, the V gene TRBV5-1, with D possibly TRBD1 on 6 matching bases. In germline, CDR1 is SGHRS, CDR2 YFSETQ. The CDR3 is 15 amino acids. The germline V and J ends were trimmed by 3 bases and 6 bases, with 16 bases remaining between them. CDR3 protein: CASSSEGDPSQPQHF. CDR3 coding DNA: TGCGCCAGCAGCTCGGAGGGGGACCCCAGTCAGCCCCAGCATTTT.

This chain uses TRBV18 with TRBJ1-2, with 7 nucleotides matching TRBD1. Germline V lookup: CDR1 KGHSH, CDR2 LQKENI. This CDR3 is built from 15 residues. V lost 4 bases to trimming and J lost 4 bases; unmatched junction nucleotides: 9. DNA for the CDR3: TGTGCCAGCTCACAACCGGGACAGCCTCTCTATGGCTACACCTTC. This sequence encodes CASSQPGQPLYGYTF.

The rearrangement uses TRBV6-5 and TRBJ2-2; 9 nucleotides line up with TRBD2. This CDR3 is 15 amino acids long. The V segment lost 5 bases and the J segment 1 base; nucleotides outside the gene matches: 2. Germline CDR1 and CDR2: MNHEY and SVGAGI. The CDR3 DNA is TGTGCCAGCAGTCTGACTAGCGGGAACACCGGGGAGCTGTTTTTT. Its protein product is CASSLTSGNTGELFF.